Below, 13 T cell receptor beta chains from the same sample are listed, as sequenced in a study of human T cells and chemical hapten exposure. From the RACE reads, TCRdb called clonotypes with MiXCR, one entry per CDR3 protein. This table has some 110,000 distinct CDR3 sequences, approximately 12% appearing once. Indicated time point: pre-sensitization, week 0. Treatment specified: therapeutic diphenylcyclopropenone sensitization with weekly scalp DPC. This material consisted of whole blood, taken in connection with sensitization to the hapten diphenylcyclopropenone (DPC). The receptors shown here come from a woman between 50 and 59 years old with alopecia areata. Some clones in this sample may be carry-over from other donors' samples.

This clonotype was observed at least ten times. The chain couples TRBV25-1 to TRBJ2-5; D gene ambiguous. The germline V gene encodes CDR1 MGHDK and CDR2 SYGVNS. The V end was cut by 5 bases, the J end by 5 bases, with 12 bases between. The CDR3 consists of 13 residues. The CDR3: CASSREVLETQYF. For the CDR3, the DNA is TGTGCCAGCAGTCGCGAGGTCCTGGAGACCCAGTACTTC.

This clonotype has a handful of counts. The V and J genes are TRBV11-1 and TRBJ1-2; D may be TRBD1 (6 bases). CDR3 size: 14 residues. Germline V gives CDR1 SGHAT, CDR2 FQDESV (reference sequence). Trimming removed 5 bases at V and 2 bases at J, with 12 bases between. The DNA of the CDR3 is TGTGCCAGCAGCACCGGACAGATGAACTATGGCTACACCTTC. Translation gives CASSTGQMNYGYTF.

The rearrangement links TRBV7-2 to TRBJ2-3; D is perhaps TRBD2 (5 bases). Germline values: CDR1 SGHTA, CDR2 FQGNSA. V was clipped by 1 base and J by 2 bases, with 13 bases between them. This CDR3 spans 16 amino acids. The CDR3 nucleotides read TGTGCCAGCAGCTTAGAGGCTAGCCTGGCCACAGATACGCAGTATTTT. Amino acid sequence: CASSLEASLATDTQYF.

The chain has TRBV11-2 and TRBJ2-7; TRBD1 aligns across 8 bases. The CDR3 runs 15 residues. Germline trimming cut 5 bases from V and 1 base from J; bases unmatched to any gene: 7. Germline V gene data show CDR1 as SGHAT and CDR2 as FQNNGV. CDR3 nucleotides: TGTGCCAGCAGCCCATTGACAGGGGCGTCCTACGAGCAGTACTTC. Encoded protein: CASSPLTGASYEQYF.

This chain joins TRBV6-6 and TRBJ1-2; 8 nucleotides line up with TRBD1. Germline lookup yields CDR1 MNHNY and CDR2 SVGAGI (reference sequence). With 10 bases clipped from V and 5 bases from J, the junction kept 12 bases outside the gene matches. This CDR3 has 14 amino acids. The CDR3 protein is CAIAPNQGAYGYTF. The DNA for the CDR3 is TGTGCCATCGCGCCTAACCAGGGGGCTTATGGCTACACCTTC.

The genes are TRBV12-5 and TRBJ2-2, with TRBD2 as a possible D gene (6 bases). Germline loops: CDR1 LGHNT, CDR2 FRNRAP. This CDR3 has 17 amino acids. V was shortened by 0 bases and J by 8 bases, with 19 bases between the two germline ends. CDR3 in DNA: TGTGCTAGTGGTTTGGTCCTCGGGACTCCTGGAGAGGGGGAGCTGTTTTTT. Translating it yields CASGLVLGTPGEGELFF. The full variable domain, rest sourced from reference TRBV12-5 and TRBJ2-2, is DARVTQTPRHKVTEMGQEVTMRCQPILGHNTVFWYRQTMMQGLELLAYFRNRAPLDDSGMPKDRFSAEMPDATLATLKIQPSEPRDSAVYFCASGLVLGTPGEGELFFGEGSRLTVL.

This chain connects TRBV28 to TRBJ2-5; unclear D gene. This CDR3 comprises 15 residues. V dropped 5 bases and J dropped 5 bases, with 18 bases sitting between them. Germline loops: CDR1 MDHEN, CDR2 SYDVKM. The CDR3 DNA follows: TGTGCCAGCAGTCCTCGCGCCAGGTGGTTGGAGACCCAGTACTTC. Its protein is CASSPRARWLETQYF.

This clonotype was seen a handful of times. The chain couples TRBV7-9 to TRBJ2-3, with D possibly being TRBD1 (6 bases). Germline V gene lookup returns CDR1 SEHNR and CDR2 FQNEAQ (reference sequence). The CDR3 spans 13 residues. V was clipped by 6 bases and J by 6 bases, with 13 bases between them. The CDR3, as DNA: TGTGCCAGCAGTTGGGACATACGGGATACGCAGTATTTT. Protein product: CASSWDIRDTQYF.

The chain is built from TRBV9 and TRBJ2-7, with a possible D match to TRBD2 (5 bases). CDR1 SGDLS and CDR2 YYNGEE come from the germline V gene. The germline V and J ends were trimmed by 0 bases and 6 bases, with 19 bases remaining between them. The CDR3 spans 16 residues. CDR3 residues: CASSVATTTLPLEQYF. The CDR3 coding sequence is TGTGCCAGCAGCGTAGCTACGACTACCCTTCCTCTCGAGCAGTACTTC.

The chain joins TRBV4-3 to TRBJ2-3; 7 bases match TRBD1. Germline lookup yields CDR1 LGHNA and CDR2 YSLEER. The trim removed 3 bases at V and 4 bases at J, leaving 4 bases unmatched. This CDR3 contains 14 residues. The CDR3 DNA reads TGCGCCAGCAGCCAGGGACAGTCGGCAGATACGCAGTATTTT. Residues: CASSQGQSADTQYF.

The gene calls are TRBV19 and TRBJ1-4; D is unresolved. Germline CDR1 reads LNHDA; CDR2 reads SQIVND (reference sequence). Trimming shortened V by 9 bases and J by 8 bases, and 7 bases separated the two germline ends. The CDR3 extends over 10 amino acids. The CDR3 nucleotides read TGTGCCAGCGAGAACGAAAAACTGTTTTTT. Protein: CASENEKLFF.

This clonotype occurred a few times. V and J are TRBV10-3 and TRBJ2-7; 7 positions agree with TRBD1. With V trimmed by 4 bases and J by 2 bases, 5 bases remained unmatched. The CDR3 consists of 14 residues. The germline CDR1 and CDR2 sequences are ENHRY and SYGVKD. The CDR3 DNA reads as TGTGCCATCAGTGTTGAGACAGGGCCCTACGAGCAGTACTTC. Protein product: CAISVETGPYEQYF.

There are a few counts of this clonotype. The CDR3 DNA is TGTGCCAGTCTAATCAGGGATCCGGTCACAGATACGCAGTATTTT. It codes for CASLIRDPVTDTQYF. The rearrangement joins TRBV7-2 to TRBJ2-3; TRBD1 is a possible D gene (5 bases). Trimming stripped 9 bases from V and 2 bases from J, with 18 bases between. Per the germline V gene, CDR1 is SGHTA and CDR2 is FQGNSA. The CDR3 is made up of 15 amino acids.